The TCR beta chain under discussion was sequenced for a study of shared clonotypes between healthy human individuals. The wider study: CD4 naive and CD4 memory each took three plates per donor, while CD8 naive took two and CD8 memory one. General study findings and limits: For sorted subsets, rarefaction showed incomplete sequencing despite large depth.

Source study methods: ImmunoSEQ yielded junction-only sequences lacking quality scores, so filtering differed. Only in-frame clones appear in the TCRdb table, and some are missing; sequencing was by immunoSEQ multiplex PCR. The DNA gave D and trimming, while V, J and clone size come from that table. Among more than 1,200,000 clones listed, approximately 98.5% were seen once. Trimming left V 1 base short and J 2 bases short, with 15 bases between. This CDR3 region has 16 residues. Germline assignment: CDR1 KGHSH and CDR2 LQKENI. A remark on this clone: Its antigen is still unknown.

V usage is TRBV18 and J usage is TRBJ2-7; no firm D call. The sequence derives from a man aged 25-45 years in good health. Material for sequencing was naive CD4+ T cells sorted from blood. Indicated subset: CD45RA+ positively selected. CDR3 in amino acids: CASSPLTAGRAYEQYF. In DNA form, the CDR3 reads TGTGCCAGCTCACCACTCACGGCAGGACGTGCCTACGAGCAGTACTTC.